This T cell receptor beta chain comes out of a study of blood T cell repertoires in COVID-19. At the level of the study: COVID-19 samples collected from the United States, Italy and Spain covered acute and convalescent phases. In each case, the material was cDNA or gDNA derived from T cells, B-cell-depleted T cells, or PBMCs.

Enrolled during active infection, Seattle patients were then followed longitudinally. The CDR3 contains 15 residues. The germline V gene encodes CDR1 LGHDT and CDR2 YNNKEL (reference sequence). Trimming removed 4 bases from V and 4 bases from J, with 16 bases in between. In the original processing: From reference gene primer amplification, estimates of nucleated cell counts were derived. The repertoire was sequenced with immunoSEQ multiplex PCR; TCRdb's copy has only in-frame clones and lacks some. From that table come the V and J calls and clone size; the DNA was used to work out D and trimming. The table shows 95,000 to 150,000 clones, with roughly 90% occurring only once.

The origin of this receptor is a woman in her sixties with COVID-19, enrolled during active disease. The J gene is TRBJ1-2, the V gene TRBV3-1 (or the pseudogene TRBV3-2); D might be TRBD1 (6 bases). The sequencing sample was made of peripheral blood. CDR3 sequence: CASSPGNRQAYGYTF. Written as DNA, the CDR3 is TGTGCCAGCAGCCCCGGAAATCGACAGGCCTATGGCTACACCTTC.